Listed below are T cell receptor beta chains from one sample, sequenced in a study of CD8 T cells in Susac syndrome. TCRdb used MiXCR to reprocess the immunoSEQ multiplex PCR reads, holding one entry per CDR3 protein. The sample lists 130,000 or so distinct CDR3 sequences, around 80% occurring once. Sample: CD8+ T cells from PBMCs. All receptors come from a human donor with multiple sclerosis. Each CDR3 is given with its conserved first and last residue. The D gene is left open where the match is weak. Some rows mark clone size as missing; the rest say once, few, many or name a class of expanded clone.

d_call	v_call	clone_size	j_call	cdr3_aa	cdr3_nt
.	TRBV19	.	TRBJ2-1	CASSIVWATNEQFF	TGTGCCAGTAGTATAGTGTGGGCGACCAATGAGCAGTTCTTC
TRBD2	TRBV13	.	TRBJ2-1	CASSFSGGNDNEQFF	TGTGCCAGCAGCTTTAGCGGGGGAAATGACAATGAGCAGTTCTTC
.	TRBV5-6	.	TRBJ2-1	CASSLESTTSEQFF	TGTGCCAGCAGCTTGGAATCCACTACTAGTGAGCAGTTCTTC
.	TRBV19	.	TRBJ1-5	CASSIPDAGSNQPQHF	TGTGCCAGTAGTATACCCGACGCGGGTAGCAATCAGCCCCAGCATTTT
.	TRBV12-3/TRBV12-4	once	TRBJ1-2	CASSFDPYGYTF	TGTGCCAGCAGTTTTGACCCTTATGGCTACACCTTC
.	TRBV19	.	TRBJ1-1	CATLGFVDTPNTEAFF	TGTGCCACCCTTGGGTTTGTGGACACCCCGAACACTGAAGCTTTCTTT
TRBD1	TRBV5-4	.	TRBJ2-2	CASSWGQVYTGELFF	TGTGCCAGCAGCTGGGGACAGGTATACACCGGGGAGCTGTTTTTT
TRBD1	TRBV5-6	.	TRBJ2-1	CASSSGQGPYNEQFF	TGTGCCAGCAGCTCGGGACAGGGGCCCTACAATGAGCAGTTCTTC
.	TRBV4-1	.	TRBJ2-5	CASSQAVGRGRETQYF	TGCGCCAGCAGCCAAGCTGTCGGCAGGGGCCGTGAGACCCAGTACTTC
.	TRBV20-1	.	TRBJ2-7	CSARDWGSYEQYF	TGCAGTGCTAGAGATTGGGGAAGCTACGAGCAGTACTTC
.	TRBV11-1	.	TRBJ2-1	CASSFKSYNEQFF	TGTGCCAGCAGCTTTAAGTCCTACAATGAGCAGTTCTTC
.	TRBV4-1	.	TRBJ2-4	CASSQDGGRGLNIQYF	TGCGCCAGCAGCCAAGACGGGGGTAGGGGGCTAAACATTCAGTACTTC
.	TRBV30	.	TRBJ2-6	CAWSQRLVKSGANVLTF	TGTGCCTGGAGTCAGCGATTGGTGAAATCTGGGGCCAACGTCCTGACTTTC
.	TRBV9	.	TRBJ2-7	CASSASGAISYEQYF	TGTGCCAGCAGCGCCTCAGGGGCCATCTCCTACGAGCAGTACTTC
TRBD2	TRBV19	.	TRBJ2-1	CASSFPSGSYNEQFF	TGTGCCAGTAGTTTCCCTAGCGGGTCCTACAATGAGCAGTTCTTC
TRBD2	TRBV11-2	.	TRBJ2-1	CASSFGAGGLNEQFF	TGTGCCAGCAGCTTTGGAGCGGGGGGGTTAAATGAGCAGTTCTTC
.	TRBV4-3	few	TRBJ2-1	CASSHLASKYNEQFF	TGCGCCAGCAGCCACCTGGCCAGCAAATACAATGAGCAGTTCTTC
TRBD1	TRBV10-3	.	TRBJ2-7	CAISESGTGGEQYF	TGTGCCATCAGTGAGTCCGGGACAGGGGGCGAGCAGTACTTC
.	TRBV10-3	few	TRBJ2-7	CAISDIRDPSYEQYF	TGTGCCATCAGTGATATCAGGGACCCTTCCTACGAGCAGTACTTC
.	TRBV7-8	.	TRBJ1-1	CASSLGFWQTNTEAFF	TGTGCCAGCAGCTTAGGTTTTTGGCAGACTAACACTGAAGCTTTCTTT
.	TRBV6-5	.	TRBJ2-1	CASSYSLVINEQFF	TGTGCCAGCAGTTACTCGCTCGTAATCAATGAGCAGTTCTTC
TRBD1	TRBV27	.	TRBJ1-2	CASSPDRYRYGYTF	TGTGCCAGCAGTCCGGACAGGTATCGCTATGGCTACACCTTC
TRBD1	TRBV19	once	TRBJ2-5	CASSPNWDSQETQYF	TGTGCCAGTAGTCCTAATTGGGACAGTCAAGAGACCCAGTACTTC
TRBD1	TRBV7-9	.	TRBJ1-5	CASSPDRGEGQPQHF	TGTGCCAGCAGCCCGGACAGGGGGGAAGGTCAGCCCCAGCATTTT
.	TRBV9	.	TRBJ2-1	CASSVATVDFAHEQFF	TGTGCCAGCAGCGTAGCTACCGTCGACTTCGCCCATGAGCAGTTCTTC
.	TRBV6-1	.	TRBJ2-1	CASGGVGLAYNEQFF	TGTGCCAGCGGGGGTGTGGGACTGGCCTACAATGAGCAGTTCTTC
TRBD2	TRBV30	.	TRBJ2-1	CAGFSGGATEQFF	TGTGCCGGGTTTAGCGGGGGGGCCACTGAGCAGTTCTTC
.	TRBV15	.	TRBJ1-1	CATTRWPGAGNTEAFF	TGTGCCACCACCCGATGGCCGGGGGCGGGGAACACTGAAGCTTTCTTT
TRBD1	TRBV2	.	TRBJ1-3	CASSEELQGSSGNTIYF	TGTGCCAGCAGTGAAGAGTTACAGGGGAGCTCTGGAAACACCATATATTTT
TRBD1	TRBV4-3	.	TRBJ1-5	CASSQDVQGAHQPQHF	TGCGCCAGCAGCCAAGATGTCCAGGGGGCGCATCAGCCCCAGCATTTT
.	TRBV7-9	.	TRBJ2-1	CASSLAIRLYDEQFF	TGTGCCAGCAGCTTAGCTATTAGATTGTATGATGAGCAGTTCTTC
.	TRBV5-6	.	TRBJ1-1	CASSLLGSVQDTEAFF	TGTGCCAGCAGCTTGTTGGGATCGGTACAGGACACTGAAGCTTTCTTT
TRBD2	TRBV3-1	.	TRBJ2-5	CASSQEPGLAGGGEAQYF	TGTGCCAGCAGCCAAGAACCCGGACTAGCGGGGGGTGGAGAGGCCCAGTACTTC
.	TRBV30	.	TRBJ1-1	CAWSAPFDTVGAFF	TGTGCCTGGAGTGCCCCCTTCGACACGGTGGGAGCTTTCTTT
TRBD1	TRBV5-1	.	TRBJ2-7	CASSQTGGYEQYF	TGCGCCAGCAGCCAGACAGGGGGCTACGAGCAGTACTTC
.	TRBV7-6	.	TRBJ1-1	CASSPGSDMNTEAFF	TGTGCCAGCAGCCCAGGTTCGGACATGAACACTGAAGCTTTCTTT
.	TRBV21-1	.	TRBJ1-5	CASSPGGGTDSNQPQHF	TGTGCCAGCAGCCCGGGAGGGGGCACCGATAGCAATCAGCCCCAGCATTTT
.	TRBV4-1	few	TRBJ1-5	CASSPVLPGSNQPQHF	TGCGCCAGCAGCCCCGTCCTACCCGGGAGCAATCAGCCCCAGCATTTT
.	TRBV12-3/TRBV12-4	.	TRBJ1-5	CASSLTALNQPQHF	TGTGCCAGCAGCTTGACAGCCCTCAATCAGCCCCAGCATTTT
TRBD2	TRBV19	once	TRBJ2-3	CASSTLTSGRFSPTDTQYF	TGTGCCAGTAGCACTCTAACTAGCGGGAGGTTTTCCCCCACAGATACGCAGTATTTT
.	TRBV30	.	TRBJ1-4	CAWNRRQNEKLFF	TGTGCCTGGAACCGGAGACAGAATGAAAAACTGTTTTTT
.	TRBV2	.	TRBJ2-3	CASSGSTTVGTDTQYF	TGTGCCAGCAGTGGTTCCACTACGGTAGGCACAGATACGCAGTATTTT
.	TRBV2	.	TRBJ2-1	CASSGGSALNNEQFF	TGTGCCAGCAGTGGAGGGTCAGCTCTTAACAATGAGCAGTTCTTC
TRBD1	TRBV12-3/TRBV12-4	.	TRBJ1-1	CASSQTLTGNEAFF	TGTGCCAGCAGCCAGACCTTGACAGGGAATGAAGCTTTCTTT
.	TRBV30	.	TRBJ2-3	CAWPDLTDTQYF	TGTGCCTGGCCCGACCTCACAGATACGCAGTATTTT
.	TRBV24-1	.	TRBJ1-2	CATSDLGGYDGYTF	TGTGCCACCAGTGATTTAGGAGGGTATGATGGCTACACCTTC
.	TRBV27	.	TRBJ2-1	CASSLSGAGQFF	TGTGCCAGCAGTTTATCTGGGGCCGGGCAGTTCTTC
.	TRBV13	.	TRBJ2-7	CASSPNLPGDTHPYEQYF	TGTGCCAGCAGCCCGAATCTTCCCGGGGACACACACCCCTACGAGCAGTACTTC
TRBD2	TRBV20-1	.	TRBJ2-2	CSARDVTGTSGRGSAELFF	TGCAGTGCTAGAGACGTGACCGGGACTAGCGGGAGGGGAAGCGCGGAGCTGTTTTTT
.	TRBV29-1	.	TRBJ2-3	CSATALASLGDTQYF	TGCAGCGCGACCGCCCTAGCGTCTTTAGGAGATACGCAGTATTTT
TRBD1	TRBV29-1	once	TRBJ1-2	CSVGVFGTGGGYTF	TGCAGCGTTGGAGTTTTTGGGACAGGGGGAGGCTACACCTTC
.	TRBV12-3/TRBV12-4	.	TRBJ2-2	CASSSPAQNTGELFF	TGTGCCAGCAGTTCTCCAGCGCAGAACACCGGGGAGCTGTTTTTT
.	TRBV27	.	TRBJ2-7	CASSPLESSYEQYF	TGTGCCAGCAGTCCCCTCGAGAGCTCCTACGAGCAGTACTTC
.	TRBV7-6	.	TRBJ1-6	CASSLDRESPLHF	TGTGCCAGCAGCTTAGACAGGGAATCACCCCTCCACTTT